This T cell receptor (beta chain) was documented in a study of PD-1 blockade in classical Hodgkin lymphoma. Study findings and constraints: TCR diversity at baseline was reported to be reduced in newly diagnosed patients relative to healthy donors.

Each of the patients experienced relapse following autologous stem cell transplantation, and their brentuximab vedotin exposure differed. This CDR3 has 15 amino acids. V lost 3 bases, J lost 0 bases, and 12 bases lay in between. CDR1 is MNHEY and CDR2 is SVGAGI in the germline V gene. Sequenced by immunoSEQ multiplex PCR; TCRdb stores in-frame clones only, minus some. The table shows 65,000 to 95,000 clones, with about 89% occurring only once. Of note for this clone: Its antigen is undetermined.

This clonotype was obtained from a human donor with classical Hodgkin lymphoma. The J gene is TRBJ2-7, the V gene TRBV6-5; D possibly corresponds to TRBD2 (5 bases). Sequencing used peripheral blood mononuclear cells (PBMCs), obtained at baseline. CDR3 sequence (DNA): TGTGCCAGCAGTTATGGTGCGGGCGTCTCCTACGAGCAGTACTTC. As protein: CASSYGAGVSYEQYF.